Below, 15 T cell receptor beta chains from the same sample are listed, as sequenced in a study of spatial heterogeneity in lung cancer. MiXCR, run by TCRdb on the 5' RACE reads, gives a single entry per CDR3 protein. The sample lists 40,000 or so distinct CDR3 sequences; around 5.2% were seen once. The time point is: sample taken at primary tumor resection. Sequenced here: PBMCs, sampled at surgery. Every receptor here comes from a female donor with early-stage non-small cell lung cancer.

The V gene is TRBV7-2, the J gene TRBJ1-3; D gene uncertain. Germline V CDR1 and CDR2: SGHTA, FQGNSA. V lost 5 bases, J lost 0 bases, and 5 bases lay in between. The CDR3 has 13 residues. CDR3 DNA: TGTGCCAGCAGCCTCAGCTCTGGAAACACCATATATTTT. Residues: CASSLSSGNTIYF.

This clonotype was observed a handful of times. The chain recombines TRBV6-6 with TRBJ2-5; D uncertain. Trimming shortened V by 4 bases and J by 1 base, and 13 bases separated the two germline ends. The CDR3 sequence is 15 residues long. Germline CDR1 reads MNHNY; CDR2 reads SVGAGI (reference sequence). The CDR3: CASSSPGASQETQYF. The CDR3 DNA follows: TGTGCCAGCAGTTCCCCCGGAGCTAGCCAAGAGACCCAGTACTTC.

This chain uses TRBV3-1 with TRBJ1-4; 8 bases align to TRBD1. The germline gives CDR1 LGHDT, CDR2 YNNKEL (reference sequence). This CDR3 has 15 amino acids. The V and J ends lost 3 bases and 7 bases, in that order; junction bases with no gene match: 7. The CDR3 nucleotides are TGTGCCAGCAGCCAGAAGACAGGGGTCCTTGAAAAACTGTTTTTT. It specifies CASSQKTGVLEKLFF.

This clonotype was detected ten times or more. The CDR3, as DNA: TGTGCCAGCTCACCACCGGCAGGGGACCATGACGAAAACATTCAGTACTTC. This codes for CASSPPAGDHDENIQYF. This sequence joins TRBV18 and TRBJ2-4; maybe TRBD1 (6 bases). V was shortened by 0 bases and J by 5 bases, with 17 bases between the two germline ends. Germline values: CDR1 KGHSH, CDR2 LQKENI. The CDR3 sequence is 17 residues long.

Ten or more counts support this clonotype. This chain connects TRBV9 to TRBJ2-1; D is tentatively TRBD1 or TRBD2 (5 bases each). With 1 base removed from V and 2 bases from J, the gap between germline ends came to 10 bases. CDR3 length: 15 amino acids. CDR1 SGDLS and CDR2 YYNGEE come from the germline V gene. DNA of the CDR3: TGTGCCAGCAGCGTACAAGCGGACACCTACAATGAGCAGTTCTTC. As protein: CASSVQADTYNEQFF.

This chain links TRBV2 with TRBJ2-3; maybe TRBD2 (5 bases). V lost 4 bases and J 0 bases, leaving 11 bases between the germline ends. The germline gives CDR1 SNHLY, CDR2 FYNNEI. The CDR3 length is 15 residues. CDR3 nucleotide sequence: TGTGCCAGCAGTGCTCCTAGCAGGAGCACAGATACGCAGTATTTT. Translation: CASSAPSRSTDTQYF.

This clonotype was observed many times. The rearrangement links TRBV20-1 to TRBJ1-1, with D perhaps TRBD1 (6 bases). V lost 0 bases, J lost 5 bases, and 13 bases lay in between. CDR3 length: 14 amino acids. The germline V gene encodes CDR1 DFQATT and CDR2 SNEGSKA (reference sequence). The CDR3 DNA sequence: TGCAGTGCTAGAGAATCACAGGGTTGGACTGAAGCTTTCTTT. Its translation is CSARESQGWTEAFF.

This clonotype was detected only once. V is TRBV14 and J is TRBJ2-5; D tentatively fits TRBD1 or TRBD2 (6 bases each). V lost 0 bases and J lost 0, with 20 bases in between. This CDR3 spans 19 amino acids. In germline, CDR1 is SGHDN, CDR2 FVKESK. The chain's CDR3 is CASSQEGITGAWYQETQYF. The CDR3 DNA sequence: TGTGCCAGCAGCCAAGAAGGTATCACGGGGGCCTGGTACCAAGAGACCCAGTACTTC.

V usage is TRBV7-3 and J usage is TRBJ1-1, with D unclear. Germline values: CDR1 SGHTA, CDR2 FQGTGA. V was clipped by 5 bases and J by 3 bases, with 13 bases between them. This CDR3 is built from 14 residues. The CDR3 here is CASSLEQADTEAFF. CDR3 coding DNA: TGTGCCAGCAGCCTAGAGCAGGCCGACACTGAAGCTTTCTTT.

This clonotype was counted at least ten times. The chain is built from TRBV5-4 and TRBJ2-1; the match to TRBD1 covers 7 bases. The germline V gene encodes CDR1 SGHNT and CDR2 YYREEE (reference sequence). The length of the CDR3 is 13 residues. J gave up 8 bases and V 3 bases, and 5 bases lay outside the gene matches. The CDR3 loop reads CASSSLTGDEQFF. In DNA, the CDR3 is TGTGCCAGCAGCTCCCTTACAGGGGATGAGCAGTTCTTC.

This clonotype has a count of ten or more. This sequence joins TRBV5-1 and TRBJ1-4; D not resolved. Trimming removed 0 bases at V and 0 bases at J, with 6 bases between. This CDR3 is 15 amino acids long. CDR1 and CDR2 (germline): SGHRS, YFSETQ. The CDR3 here is CASSLDFATNEKLFF. In nucleotides, the CDR3 is TGCGCCAGCAGCTTGGACTTTGCAACTAATGAAAAACTGTTTTTT.

This clonotype was detected many times. The rearrangement links TRBV10-3 to TRBJ2-3; perhaps TRBD2 as D (5 bases). Germline lookup yields CDR1 ENHRY and CDR2 SYGVKD. The ends were cut back, 0 bases at V and 2 bases at J, with 9 bases in the middle. This CDR3 spans 15 amino acids. Written as DNA, the CDR3 is TGTGCCATCAGTGAGTCGAAGCTAGCCACAGATACGCAGTATTTT. Its translation is CAISESKLATDTQYF.

This clonotype was observed a few times. The rearrangement joins TRBV10-3 to TRBJ1-1, with 9 nucleotides matching TRBD1. The germline CDR1 and CDR2 sequences are ENHRY and SYGVKD. CDR3 size: 14 residues. V was clipped by 6 bases and J by 4 bases; unmatched bases: 6. The CDR3 bases are TGTGCCATCAGGCCAGTGACAGGGGGCACTGAAGCTTTCTTT. Protein sequence: CAIRPVTGGTEAFF.

This sequence joins TRBV4-2 and TRBJ1-4, with a weak D call TRBD1 (6 bases). The germline V gene encodes CDR1 LGHNA and CDR2 YNFKEQ. V was shortened by 0 bases and J by 8 bases, with 22 bases between the two germline ends. The CDR3 is 18 residues long. Here the CDR3 DNA reads TGTGCCAGCAGCCAAGATTTGGCCAGGGGAGGAAGGGAAGAAAAACTGTTTTTT. Encoded protein: CASSQDLARGGREEKLFF.

Many counts were recorded for this clonotype. The rearrangement uses TRBV12-3 or TRBV12-4 and TRBJ1-6, with a tentative D call TRBD1 (6 bases). CDR3 size: 14 residues. V lost 5 bases to trimming and J lost 7 bases, with 12 bases between them. CDR3 region: CASSLGAGNSPLHF. In DNA, the CDR3 is TGTGCCAGCAGTCTGGGGGCTGGAAATTCACCCCTCCACTTT.